These T cell receptor beta chains were read from a single sample in a study of T cells in Graves' hyperthyroidism and ophthalmopathy. TCRdb analysed the multiplex PCR reads with MiXCR anew, one entry per CDR3 protein. The sample holds hundreds of thousands of distinct CDR3 sequences, 14% to 15% seen once. The sample comprised blood. The receptor source for this set is a woman between 35 and 50 years old with Graves' ophthalmopathy. Both conserved end residues are part of each CDR3. A D gene is named only where the DNA matches it firmly. Not every row has a clone size; where given, it reads once, few, many or a size class.

j_call v_call d_call clone_size cdr3_aa cdr3_nt
TRBJ2-2 TRBV12-3/TRBV12-4 - many CASSLGYGDGELFF TGTGCCAGCAGTTTAGGTTATGGGGACGGGGAGCTGTTTTTT
TRBJ1-1 TRBV6-2/TRBV6-3 TRBD1 many CASSFTGATEAFF TGTGCCAGCAGTTTCACAGGGGCTACTGAAGCTTTCTTT
TRBJ1-1 TRBV28 - many CATLLGGRLAFF TGTGCCACCCTGCTAGGGGGGCGCCTGGCTTTCTTT
TRBJ2-7 TRBV20-1 - few CSAATRQYEQYF TGCAGTGCAGCGACCCGACAGTACGAGCAGTACTTC
TRBJ2-4 TRBV29-1 - - CSVELLGPSEDIQYF TGCAGCGTTGAATTGCTGGGACCTTCGGAGGACATTCAGTACTTC
TRBJ1-2 TRBV18 - - CASSPRGKSNYGYTF TGTGCCAGCTCACCACGAGGCAAATCTAACTATGGCTACACCTTC
TRBJ1-1 TRBV11-2 - - CASSFDTENTEAFF TGTGCCAGCAGCTTTGATACGGAGAACACTGAAGCTTTCTTT
TRBJ1-5 TRBV27 TRBD1 once CASSNGTGFYQPQHF TGTGCCAGCAGTAACGGGACAGGGTTTTATCAGCCCCAGCATTTT
TRBJ2-5 TRBV27 - many CASSSWDLGGETQYF TGTGCCAGCAGTTCCTGGGACCTGGGGGGAGAGACCCAGTACTTC
TRBJ1-2 TRBV7-3 TRBD1 many CASSPYPGQGVDGHTF TGTGCCAGCAGCCCTTACCCTGGACAGGGGGTAGACGGCCACACCTTC
TRBJ1-3 TRBV30 - - CAWGARSGGNTIYF TGTGCCTGGGGCGCGAGGTCAGGTGGAAACACCATATATTTT
TRBJ1-1 TRBV27 - many CASNTRQAYLSMEAEAFF TGTGCCAGCAATACACGACAGGCTTATCTTAGTATGGAGGCTGAAGCTTTCTTT
TRBJ1-2 TRBV6-2/TRBV6-3 TRBD1 many CASSYLMIGTGGNYGYTF TGTGCCAGCAGTTACCTTATGATTGGGACAGGGGGCAACTATGGCTACACCTTC
TRBJ1-1 TRBV27 - many CASRRRGGPGNTEAFF TGTGCCAGCCGCCGGAGGGGGGGGCCGGGGAACACTGAAGCTTTCTTT
TRBJ1-5 TRBV9 - - CASSSGGPYSNQPQHF TGTGCCAGCAGCTCCGGAGGCCCATATAGCAATCAGCCCCAGCATTTT
TRBJ2-5 TRBV11-1 TRBD1 - CASSSTGTDQETQYF TGTGCCAGCAGCTCGACGGGGACAGACCAAGAGACCCAGTACTTC